Included here is one T cell receptor beta chain sequence, with context. Its antigen remains unidentified. Method: immunoSEQ multiplex PCR; TCRdb's copy keeps in-frame clones and lacks some. Of under 100,000 clones in the sample, about 95% are singletons; the top ten hold over 0.15%. The data belong to a study of graft-versus-host responses after intestinal transplantation. The overall study: Transplants were multivisceral, liver-intestinal, or isolated intestinal. Every one of the recipients received anti-thymocyte globulin induction and afterwards took tacrolimus and steroids for around 3 years.

Study-wide results and caveats: Clonal ratios of graft-versus-host to host-versus-graft in allografts were high for patients exhibiting graft-donor T cell macrochimerism. GvH clones occurred in recipient marrow; some first appeared in ileum or blood.

The V and J ends lost 5 bases and 7 bases respectively, with 11 bases between them. The CDR3 has 12 amino acids. From germline, CDR1 is SGHTA and CDR2 FQGTGA. The sequences come from unstimulated CD4+ T cells sorted from spleen or lymph node cells, collected before transplant. The clonotype was recovered from a human donor who was the organ donor for an intestinal transplant. The chain links TRBV7-3 to TRBJ1-1, with D perhaps matching TRBD1 (5 bases). In DNA, the CDR3 is TGTGCCAGCAGCCTCTGGGGGGGTGAAGCTTTCTTT. Encoded protein: CASSLWGGEAFF. Drawing the rest from reference TRBV7-3 and TRBJ1-1, the complete variable domain is GAGVSQTPSNKVTEKGKYVELRCDPISGHTALYWYRQSLGQGPEFLIYFQGTGAADDSGLPNDRFFAVRPEGSVSTLKIQRTERGDSAVYLCASSLWGGEAFFGQGTRLTVV.